The clone carrying this T cell receptor (beta chain) has a count of ten or more. Its antigen is not known. The V gene lost 2 bases and the J gene lost 4 bases, with 20 bases spanning the gap. CDR3 size: 18 residues. Germline CDR1 reads ENHRY; CDR2 reads SYGVKD. The source of the sample is a study of shared clonotypes between healthy human individuals. Whole-study findings and limits: Only a few donors were included, so the genetic and exposure-history diversity represented was limited.

The assay was immunoSEQ multiplex PCR, and TCRdb's table has in-frame clones only and misses some. The profile shows 400,000 to 600,000 clones, about 76% of them singletons. The V and J genes are TRBV10-3 and TRBJ2-2; tentative D call: TRBD1 (6 bases). This receptor was taken from a middle-aged woman in good health. Some clones in this sample may be carry-over from other donors' samples. The sequenced material came from PBMCs. The chain's CDR3 is CAISEHRQGRLSTGELFF. CDR3 DNA sequence: TGTGCCATCAGTGAGCACCGGCAGGGGCGTCTTAGCACCGGGGAGCTGTTTTTT.